This is a list of T cell receptor beta chains from one sample in a study of blood T cell repertoires in COVID-19. The protocol was immunoSEQ multiplex PCR, while the TCRdb copy is restricted to in-frame clones and leaves out a portion. Of about 280,000 clones listed, roughly 80% are singletons. Sequenced input: PBMCs or T cells enriched from blood (not recorded which). The receptors come from a man between 35 and 55 years old who had been exposed to COVID-19. The CDR3 runs from the conserved cysteine through the conserved F or W. A D gene is named only where the DNA matches it firmly. Not every row has a clone size; where given, it reads once, few, many or a size class.

CASRTGAPYGYTF TGTGCCAGCAGAACAGGGGCTCCCTATGGCTACACCTTC TRBV6-5 TRBD1 TRBJ1-2 once
CASNGGSTTASEQFF TGTGCCAGCAACGGCGGTTCCACGACCGCAAGTGAGCAGTTCTTC TRBV5-4 . TRBJ2-1 .
CASQRGGTDTQYF TGCGCCAGCCAAAGGGGCGGCACAGATACGCAGTATTTT TRBV5-1 . TRBJ2-3 .
CASSQSGGWVTDTQYF TGTGCCAGCAGCCAAAGTGGGGGCTGGGTGACAGATACGCAGTATTTT TRBV3-1/TRBV3-2 . TRBJ2-3 once
CASTLPGEGNYGYTF TGTGCCAGCACCCTACCCGGGGAGGGGAACTATGGCTACACCTTC TRBV28 . TRBJ1-2 many
CASSPGTGGFSGNTIYF TGTGCCAGCAGCCCAGGGACAGGGGGCTTCTCTGGAAACACCATATATTTT TRBV11-2 TRBD1 TRBJ1-3 .
CASSRQGLGYTF TGTGCCAGCAGCCGACAGGGCCTTGGCTACACCTTC TRBV7-8 TRBD1 TRBJ1-2 few
CAIKEGRLDEQFF TGTGCCATTAAGGAGGGGCGTTTGGATGAGCAGTTCTTC TRBV10-3 . TRBJ2-1 .
CASSLVLIRGETQYF TGTGCCAGCAGCTTAGTTTTAATCCGCGGAGAGACCCAGTACTTC TRBV7-2 . TRBJ2-5 few
CASSLADGGDRREQYF TGCGCCAGCAGCTTGGCCGATGGAGGGGACCGTCGCGAGCAGTACTTC TRBV5-1 . TRBJ2-7 .
CTSSHHTGQRYDYGYTF TGCACCAGCAGCCATCATACGGGACAGCGCTATGACTATGGCTACACCTTC TRBV1 . TRBJ1-2 .
CASIKSAKLAGEETQYF TGTGCCAGCATTAAGTCCGCAAAACTAGCGGGGGAAGAGACCCAGTACTTC TRBV21-1 . TRBJ2-5 .
CASGFNLGETQYF TGTGCCAGCGGGTTCAATCTCGGGGAGACCCAGTACTTC TRBV5-6 . TRBJ2-5 .
CASSQGASGTYEQYF TGTGCCAGCAGCCAAGGGGCTAGCGGGACCTACGAGCAGTACTTC TRBV14 TRBD2 TRBJ2-7 .
CASSPRDYRRTDTQYF TGTGCCAGCAGTCCACGGGACTACCGCAGGACAGATACGCAGTATTTT TRBV28 TRBD2 TRBJ2-3 .
CASSLGQGSGFTF TGTGCCAGCAGCCTCGGACAGGGCTCGGGATTCACCTTC TRBV6-5 TRBD1 TRBJ1-2 .
CASSSGLAVDNEQFF TGCGCCAGCAGCTCAGGACTAGCGGTTGACAATGAGCAGTTCTTC TRBV5-1 TRBD2 TRBJ2-1 .
CASSLRTGGADVQFF TGTGCCAGCAGCTTACGGACAGGGGGGGCCGATGTGCAGTTCTTC TRBV13 TRBD1 TRBJ2-1 .
CASTLLYGYTF TGTGCCAGCACCCTACTCTATGGCTACACCTTC TRBV28 . TRBJ1-2 .
CAWSRSTDTQYF TGTGCCTGGTCACGGAGCACAGATACGCAGTATTTT TRBV30 . TRBJ2-3 once
CASSPGTGIEAFF TGTGCCAGCAGTCCCGGGACAGGGATTGAAGCTTTCTTT TRBV27 TRBD1 TRBJ1-1 .
CASSVLWDSFEKLFF TGTGCCAGTAGTGTCCTTTGGGACAGCTTCGAAAAACTGTTTTTT TRBV19 TRBD1 TRBJ1-4 .
CASSLVSGQGTNEQFF TGTGCCAGCAGCTTAGTGTCGGGACAGGGGACCAATGAGCAGTTCTTC TRBV13 TRBD1 TRBJ2-1 .
CASRTGGYEQYF TGTGCCAGCAGGACGGGGGGGTACGAGCAGTACTTC TRBV2 TRBD2 TRBJ2-7 .
CASSFRGQVNPYGYTF TGTGCCAGCAGTTTTAGGGGGCAGGTCAATCCCTATGGCTACACCTTC TRBV6-5 TRBD1 TRBJ1-2 .
CASSHIADTQYF TGCGCCAGCAGCCACATAGCGGATACGCAGTATTTT TRBV4-1 . TRBJ2-3 .
CAISTVGGSPLHF TGTGCCATCTCGACAGTGGGTGGTTCACCCCTCCACTTT TRBV6-5 . TRBJ1-6 .
CANLDSTQYF TGCGCCAATTTAGACAGTACCCAGTACTTC TRBV10-1 . TRBJ2-5 .
CASSARRDSYEQYF TGCGCCAGCAGTGCCCGCCGGGATTCCTACGAGCAGTACTTC TRBV10-2 . TRBJ2-7 .
CASSSGLGQQNIQYF TGCGCCAGCAGCTCGGGCCTGGGACAGCAAAACATTCAGTACTTC TRBV5-1 TRBD1 TRBJ2-4 .
CASSLRRLAGRSGYNEFRQFF TGTGCCAGCAGTTTAAGGAGGTTAGCGGGACGAAGCGGATACAATGAGTTTCGGCAGTTCTTC TRBV28 TRBD2 TRBJ2-1 .
CASRKGQMNTEAFF TGTGCCAGCAGGAAGGGACAGATGAACACTGAAGCTTTCTTT TRBV27 TRBD1 TRBJ1-1 .
CASSWGDYGYTF TGTGCCAGCAGCTGGGGGGACTATGGCTACACCTTC TRBV27 . TRBJ1-2 .
CASSLAHEQYF TGTGCCAGTAGTCTGGCCCACGAGCAGTACTTC TRBV19 . TRBJ2-7 .
CASSPTSRRDYGYTF TGTGCCAGCAGTCCCACTTCGCGTCGGGACTATGGCTACACCTTC TRBV25-1 . TRBJ1-2 once
CASSSYQGDGYTF TGTGCCAGCAGTTCGTATCAGGGGGATGGCTACACCTTC TRBV28 TRBD1 TRBJ1-2 .
CAWRATFSSYNEQFF TGTGCCTGGAGGGCGACTTTCAGCTCCTACAATGAGCAGTTCTTC TRBV30 . TRBJ2-1 .